These 9 T cell receptor beta chains were all obtained from the same sample, sequenced in a study of cytomegalovirus exposure and HLA in healthy donors. Amplification used 60 Vbeta primers and 13 Jbeta primers. The protocol was immunoSEQ multiplex PCR, while the TCRdb copy is restricted to in-frame clones and leaves out a portion. In the table there are 180,000 or so clones, roughly 85% of which are singletons. Sequencing was performed on PBMCs. Every receptor here comes from a man aged 50-59 years in good health and CMV-seropositive.

The chain recombines TRBV5-1 with TRBJ1-2; D perhaps matches TRBD1 (6 bases). The CDR3 is made up of 15 amino acids. V gave up 0 bases and J gave up 4 bases, with 13 bases separating them. Germline-derived CDR1 and CDR2 are SGHRS and YFSETQ. The CDR3 DNA is TGCGCCAGCAGCTTGGGAGGGGGAGTGCTCTATGGCTACACCTTC. Residues: CASSLGGGVLYGYTF. The full variable domain, with the rest looked up from reference TRBV5-1 and TRBJ1-2, is KAGVTQTPRYLIKTRGQQVTLSCSPISGHRSVSWYQQTPGQGLQFLFEYFSETQRNKGNFPGRFSGRQFSNSRSEMNVSTLELGDSALYLCASSLGGGVLYGYTFGSGTRLTVV.

CDR3 sequence reads: CASSRLAEETQYF. The CDR3 bases are TGTGCCAGCAGCCGACTAGCCGAAGAGACCCAGTACTTC. The genes are TRBV11-2 and TRBJ2-5; 7 bases are a match to TRBD2. J was trimmed by 3 bases and V by 5 bases; bases with no gene match: 3. The CDR3 extends over 13 amino acids. CDR1 and CDR2 from the germline V gene are SGHAT and FQNNGV.

This chain joins TRBV6-1 and TRBJ1-5; no firm D call. This CDR3 has 13 amino acids. The V gene lost 1 base and the J gene lost 9 bases, with 10 bases spanning the gap. Germline assignment: CDR1 MNHNS and CDR2 SASEGT. CDR3 sequence reads: CASSEGVAGPQHF. For the CDR3, the DNA is TGTGCCAGCAGTGAAGGGGTCGCGGGGCCCCAGCATTTT.

The rearrangement joins TRBV29-1 to TRBJ2-4; unclear D gene. This CDR3 has 11 amino acids. Germline V CDR1 and CDR2: SQVTM, ANQGSEA. V dropped 6 bases and J dropped 2 bases, with 5 bases sitting between them. The CDR3 DNA follows: TGCAGCGTGCGGCCCAAAAACATTCAGTACTTC. Translated: CSVRPKNIQYF. Full variable domain (missing parts from reference TRBV29-1 and TRBJ2-4): SAVISQKPSRDICQRGTSLTIQCQVDSQVTMMFWYRQQPGQSLTLIATANQGSEATYESGFVIDKFPISRPNLTFSTLTVSNMSPEDSSIYLCSVRPKNIQYFGAGTRLSVL.

CDR3 sequence (DNA): TGTGCCAGCAGTTTAATGGGGAGGTCTGGAAACACCATATATTTT. Translation gives CASSLMGRSGNTIYF. This sequence joins TRBV28 and TRBJ1-3; D unclear. This CDR3 has 15 amino acids. V was shortened by 2 bases and J by 1 base, with 9 bases between the two germline ends. Germline V lookup: CDR1 MDHEN, CDR2 SYDVKM.

This chain links TRBV19 with TRBJ1-5; TRBD1 is a possible D gene (6 bases). V shed 7 bases and J shed 2 bases, with 15 bases lying between them. This CDR3 contains 15 residues. CDR1 LNHDA and CDR2 SQIVND come from the germline V gene (reference sequence). The CDR3 reads CASTLGGGGNQPQHF. The CDR3 region has the DNA TGTGCCAGTACCCTAGGCGGGGGCGGCAATCAGCCCCAGCATTTT.

Only one count was recorded for this clone. The chain is built from TRBV5-1 and TRBJ2-5; 10 bases are a match to TRBD2. J gave up 1 base and V 0 bases, and 3 bases lay outside the gene matches. Germline V gene data show CDR1 as SGHRS and CDR2 as YFSETQ. This CDR3 comprises 16 residues. CDR3 region: CASSLGTSGFQETQYF. CDR3 sequence (DNA): TGCGCCAGCAGCTTGGGGACTAGCGGTTTCCAAGAGACCCAGTACTTC.

The rearrangement uses TRBV7-2 and TRBJ2-3, with TRBD1 matching over 7 bases. The CDR3 runs to 17 residues. Per germline, CDR1 SGHTA and CDR2 FQGNSA. V trimming: 5 bases; J trimming: 3 bases; junction bases outside the gene matches: 14. The CDR3 DNA reads as TGTGCCAGCAGCCCCTATTTGAGGGGGCTGGGTACAGATACGCAGTATTTT. Translation: CASSPYLRGLGTDTQYF.

The chain couples TRBV4-2 to TRBJ2-3; TRBD2 aligns across 11 bases. CDR1 and CDR2 (germline): LGHNA, YNFKEQ. J was trimmed by 2 bases and V by 0 bases; bases with no gene match: 16. The CDR3 totals 21 residues. The CDR3 reads CASSQDLVLAGGISNTDTQYF. For the CDR3, the DNA is TGTGCCAGCAGCCAAGATTTAGTTCTAGCGGGGGGTATCTCTAACACAGATACGCAGTATTTT.